Below, 11 T cell receptor beta chains from the same sample are listed, as sequenced in a study of blood T cell repertoires in COVID-19 (dated by TCRdb to the early 2020s). Libraries came from the immunoSEQ multiplex PCR assay. TCRdb provides this immuneACCESS table in a form limited to in-frame rearrangements. Some clones are lacking; in checked studies, under half of them reflect an unresolved V gene, and why the rest are absent is not known. The sample table contains just over 650,000 clones; only one count was recorded for 80% to 90% of them. The ten largest clones take up roughly 0.25% of the sample. The sequencing sample was made of peripheral blood. The receptors here all came from a young woman with acute or convalescent COVID-19.

This clone was seen just once. The chain combines TRBV28 with TRBJ1-6; D is unresolved. CDR3 length: 15 residues. The germline V gene has CDR1 MDHEN and CDR2 SYDVKM. The germline V and J ends were trimmed by 1 base and 4 bases, with 8 bases remaining between them. CDR3 in DNA: TGTGCCAGCAGTTTATTTGGCCAGTATAATTCACCCCTCCACTTT. It yields the protein CASSLFGQYNSPLHF.

This chain links TRBV11-2 with TRBJ2-7; a possible D gene is TRBD1 (6 bases). The CDR3 is 14 residues long. The V end lost 3 bases, the J end lost 1 base, and 10 bases lay between the germline ends. The germline V gene encodes CDR1 SGHAT and CDR2 FQNNGV. CDR3 amino acids: CASSFGTHSYEQYF. The CDR3 nucleotides are TGTGCCAGCAGCTTTGGGACACATTCCTACGAGCAGTACTTC.

V and J are TRBV27 and TRBJ1-1; TRBD1 matches at 7 bases. CDR3 length: 12 amino acids. Unmatched junction bases numbered 7, after V lost 5 bases and J lost 10 bases. Germline CDR1 reads MNHEY; CDR2 reads SMNVEV (reference sequence). CDR3 DNA: TGTGCCAGCAGTACCTACAGGGGCGTAGCTTTCTTT. Translating gives CASSTYRGVAFF.

The CDR3: CASSFPQGLGTEAFF. Here the CDR3 DNA reads TGTGCCAGCAGCTTTCCCCAGGGGTTGGGCACTGAAGCTTTCTTT. This chain connects TRBV7-9 to TRBJ1-1; perhaps TRBD1 as D (6 bases). Trimming removed 3 bases from V and 4 bases from J, with 15 bases in between. CDR1 is SEHNR, CDR2 FQNEAQ, per germline (reference sequence). This CDR3 is 15 amino acids long.

The V gene is TRBV5-1, the J gene TRBJ2-1; the match to TRBD2 covers 11 bases. Germline V lookup: CDR1 SGHRS, CDR2 YFSETQ. V shed 3 bases and J 5 bases; nucleotides not matched to a gene: 7. The CDR3 spans 16 residues. CDR3 in amino acids: CASSYLGLAVNNEQFF. CDR3 sequence (DNA): TGCGCCAGCAGCTACTTGGGACTAGCGGTCAACAATGAGCAGTTCTTC.

The chain links TRBV18 to TRBJ1-1; D perhaps matches TRBD1 (5 bases). The germline V gene encodes CDR1 KGHSH and CDR2 LQKENI. Trimming left V 3 bases short and J 5 bases short, with 13 bases between. The CDR3 spans 14 residues. Written as DNA, the CDR3 is TGTGCCAGCTCACCGGCGGGGACTACGACTGAAGCTTTCTTT. Its protein is CASSPAGTTTEAFF.

This clone was counted a single time. The CDR3 region is CASSAATGLNSPLHF. CDR3 sequence (DNA): TGTGCCAGCAGCGCGGCGACAGGGCTAAATTCACCCCTCCACTTT. The genes are TRBV9 and TRBJ1-6, with TRBD1 identical over 7 bases. The ends lost 3 bases at V and 7 bases at J; junction bases unmatched: 7. The CDR3 runs to 15 residues. The germline CDR1 and CDR2 sequences are SGDLS and YYNGEE.

The rearrangement uses TRBV12-3 or TRBV12-4 and TRBJ1-5; D is uncertain. This CDR3 contains 13 residues. V was shortened by 3 bases and J by 7 bases, with 10 bases between the two germline ends. The CDR3 region is CASSFESLQPQHF. CDR3 sequence (DNA): TGTGCCAGCAGTTTTGAGTCTCTGCAGCCCCAGCATTTT.

The gene calls are TRBV10-2 and TRBJ2-7; the D gene is possibly TRBD2 (6 bases). Germline lookup yields CDR1 WSHSY and CDR2 SAAADI. V was trimmed by 4 bases and J by 3 bases, leaving 10 bases between them. The CDR3 length is 13 residues. The CDR3 DNA reads TGCGCCAGCAGTGTGTGGGGAGGCTACGAGCAGTACTTC. Encoded protein: CASSVWGGYEQYF.

The chain links TRBV11-2 to TRBJ1-2; D possibly corresponds to TRBD1 (5 bases). CDR3 length equals 18 residues. The germline V gene has CDR1 SGHAT and CDR2 FQNNGV. The V end lost 0 bases, the J end lost 0 bases, and 17 bases lay between the germline ends. Written as DNA, the CDR3 is TGTGCCAGCAGCTTAGACGGGGAGGCAGGGCCGACTAACTATGGCTACACCTTC. Amino acid sequence: CASSLDGEAGPTNYGYTF.

The chain carries TRBV11-3 and TRBJ1-1; 8 bases match TRBD1. V lost 4 bases, J lost 6 bases, and 10 bases stayed unmatched. CDR3 length: 15 amino acids. Per germline, CDR1 SGHNT and CDR2 YENEEA. CDR3 amino acids: CASSSDRGPGSEAFF. The CDR3 region has the DNA TGTGCCAGCAGCTCCGACAGGGGCCCTGGCTCTGAAGCTTTCTTT.